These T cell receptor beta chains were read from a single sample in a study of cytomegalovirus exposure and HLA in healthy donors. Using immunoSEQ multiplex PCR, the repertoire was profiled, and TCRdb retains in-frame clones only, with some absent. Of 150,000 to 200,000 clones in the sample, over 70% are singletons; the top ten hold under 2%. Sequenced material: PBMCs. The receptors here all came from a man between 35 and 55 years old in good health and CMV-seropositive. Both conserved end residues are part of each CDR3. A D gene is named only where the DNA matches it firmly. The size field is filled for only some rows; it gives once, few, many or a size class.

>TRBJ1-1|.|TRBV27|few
TGTGCCAGCAGTTTCGCAGGGGCAGGCGGTAATGAAGCTTTCTTT
CASSFAGAGGNEAFF
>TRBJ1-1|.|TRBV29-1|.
TGCAGCGTTGCAGGGCAGGTCAGCACTGAAGCTTTCTTT
CSVAGQVSTEAFF
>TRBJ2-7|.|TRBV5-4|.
TGTGCCAGCAGCAGGGACACCGCCTACGAGCAGTACTTC
CASSRDTAYEQYF
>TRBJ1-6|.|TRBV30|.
TGTGCCTGGAGTTCAGGGGACATTTCACCCCTCCACTTT
CAWSSGDISPLHF
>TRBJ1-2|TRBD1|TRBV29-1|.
TGCAGCGTTAGAGGGGGCGCGAGTGTCTATGGCTACACCTTC
CSVRGGASVYGYTF
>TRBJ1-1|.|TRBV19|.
TGTGCCAGTAGTATAGGGGCCATGATTATGTTAAACACTGAAGCTTTCTTT
CASSIGAMIMLNTEAFF
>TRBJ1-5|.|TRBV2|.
TGTGCCAGCAGTGAAGCCTCGGGGGATCAGCCCCAGCATTTT
CASSEASGDQPQHF
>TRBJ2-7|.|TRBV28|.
TGTGCCAGCAGTTTAGTCAGGCCCCCCTCCTACGAGCAGTACTTC
CASSLVRPPSYEQYF
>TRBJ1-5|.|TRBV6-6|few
TGTGCCAGTCGACAGAGCAATCAGCCCCAGCATTTT
CASRQSNQPQHF
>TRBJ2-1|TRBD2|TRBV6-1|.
TGTGCCAGCATCCGACTAGCGGGAGTCGGTGAGCAGTTCTTC
CASIRLAGVGEQFF
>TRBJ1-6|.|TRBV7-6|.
TGTGCCAGCAGCTTAGACAGGGCGAGGTCACCCCTCCACTTT
CASSLDRARSPLHF
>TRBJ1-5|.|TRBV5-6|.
TGTGCCAGCAGTGCCCGGGACACGGCCAATAGTCCCCAGCATTTT
CASSARDTANSPQHF
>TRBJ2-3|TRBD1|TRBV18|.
TGTGCCAGCTCACCCGGACAGGGAATAACTGATACGCAGTATTTT
CASSPGQGITDTQYF
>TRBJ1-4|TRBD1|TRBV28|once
TGTGCCAGCAGTGGCCCGACAGGGATGACTAATGAAAAACTGTTTTTT
CASSGPTGMTNEKLFF
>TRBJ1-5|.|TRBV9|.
TGTGCCAGCAGCCGAGGGGGGGGGAGTCAGCCCCAGCATTTT
CASSRGGGSQPQHF
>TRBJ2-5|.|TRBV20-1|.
TGCAGTGTGATTAGGGGAGAGACCCAGTACTTC
CSVIRGETQYF
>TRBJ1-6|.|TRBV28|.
TGTGCCAGCAGCCCCGGGGACACGAATAATTCACCCCTCCACTTT
CASSPGDTNNSPLHF
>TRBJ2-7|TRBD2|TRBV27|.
TGTGCCAGCAGTGACCGAGGGACAACCGGGGCAGCGGGAGGGACTCCCTACGAGCAGTACTTC
CASSDRGTTGAAGGTPYEQYF
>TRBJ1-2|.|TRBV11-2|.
TGTGCCAGCAGCGGTGACAGCTATGGCTACACCTTC
CASSGDSYGYTF
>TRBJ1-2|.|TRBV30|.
TGTGCCCACTCACCCGGGAGAGGCTACACCTTC
CAHSPGRGYTF
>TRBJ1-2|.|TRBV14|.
TGTGCCAGCAGCCAGGACAGAGACTATGGCTACACCTTC
CASSQDRDYGYTF
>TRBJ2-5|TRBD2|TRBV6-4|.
TGTGCCAGCAGTGACTCACGGGGGGGCCGGCGGGGGGACCAGTACTTC
CASSDSRGGRRGDQYF
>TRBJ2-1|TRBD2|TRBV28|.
TGTGCCAGCAGTTTTGGGACTAGCGACTACAATGAGCAGTTCTTC
CASSFGTSDYNEQFF
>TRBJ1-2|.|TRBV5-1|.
TGCGCCAGCAGCTTGGCCGGGGATACCTATGGCTACACCTTC
CASSLAGDTYGYTF
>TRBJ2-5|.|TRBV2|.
TGTGCCAGCAGTGAAATCTACAGCCAAGAGACCCAGTACTTC
CASSEIYSQETQYF
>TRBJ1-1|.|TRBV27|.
TGTGCCAGCAGTTTAACCTGGACAACCCTGAACACTGAAGCTTTCTTT
CASSLTWTTLNTEAFF
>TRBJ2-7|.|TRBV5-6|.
TGTGCCAGCAGCTTGAGCGGACTTGGCTACGAGCAGTACTTC
CASSLSGLGYEQYF
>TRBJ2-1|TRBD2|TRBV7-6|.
TGTGCCAGCAGCTTAGGAGCGGGAGGGGGTTTCTCCTACAATGAGCAGTTCTTC
CASSLGAGGGFSYNEQFF
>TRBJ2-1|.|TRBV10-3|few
TGTGCCATCGGTCCGGGACGGGAGCCCCCCGAGCAGTTCTTC
CAIGPGREPPEQFF
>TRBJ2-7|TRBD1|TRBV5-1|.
TGCGCCAGCAGCTTGGTGGCAGGGGGCTACTACGAGCAGTACTTC
CASSLVAGGYYEQYF
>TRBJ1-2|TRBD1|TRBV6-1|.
TGTGCCAGCAGTGCCCCCGGGACAGGGGACTATGGCTACACCTTC
CASSAPGTGDYGYTF
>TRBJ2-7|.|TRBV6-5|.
TGTGCCAGCAGTAACGGAGGAGAGCAGTACTTC
CASSNGGEQYF
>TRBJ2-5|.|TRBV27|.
TGTGCCAGCAGCCCCCGGGACACAGACAAAGAGACCCAGTACTTC
CASSPRDTDKETQYF
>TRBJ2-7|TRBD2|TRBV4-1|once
TGCGCCAGCAGCACCTGGGGGGGTTCCTACGAGCAGTACTTC
CASSTWGGSYEQYF
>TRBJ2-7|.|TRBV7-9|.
TGTTCCAGCAGCCTAGTGGGCCGAAAGACCTACGAGCAGTACTTC
CSSSLVGRKTYEQYF
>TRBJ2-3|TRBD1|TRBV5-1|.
TGCGCCAGCAGCTTGGGCTCCGGACAGGGCACAGATACGCAGTATTTT
CASSLGSGQGTDTQYF
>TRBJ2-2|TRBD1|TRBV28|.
TGTGCCAGCAGCCCTACCGGGACAGGGTGGGTCACCGGGGAGCTGTTTTTT
CASSPTGTGWVTGELFF
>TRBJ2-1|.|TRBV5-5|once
TGTGCCAGCAGCTTGGCCGGTCTTAATGAGCAGTTCTTC
CASSLAGLNEQFF
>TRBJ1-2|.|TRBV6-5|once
TGTGCCAGCAGCTACCAAAACTATGGCTACACCTTC
CASSYQNYGYTF
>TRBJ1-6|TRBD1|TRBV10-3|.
TGTGCCATCAGTGTCCGGGACAGGGGGGCCGGTAATTCACCCCTCCACTTT
CAISVRDRGAGNSPLHF
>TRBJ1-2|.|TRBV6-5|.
TGTGCCAGCAGTACCAGGGAAAACTATGGCTACACCTTC
CASSTRENYGYTF
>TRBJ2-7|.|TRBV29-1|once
TGCAGCGTTTGCAGGGACTCCTACGAGCAGTACTTC
CSVCRDSYEQYF
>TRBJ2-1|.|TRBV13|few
TGTGCCAGCAGCTTAGGGGGTGGCGGGGAGCAGTTCTTC
CASSLGGGGEQFF
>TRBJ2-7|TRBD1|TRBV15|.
TGTGCCACCAGCGTAAGTGGGACAGGGGCGAACGAGCAGTACTTC
CATSVSGTGANEQYF
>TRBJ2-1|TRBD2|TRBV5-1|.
TGCGCCAGCAGCTTAGGGGCTAGCGGGACCAATGAGCAGTTCTTC
CASSLGASGTNEQFF
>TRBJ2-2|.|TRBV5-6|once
TGTGCCAGCAGCTTGAAGCCAAGAACAGGGAATGCCGGGGAGCTGTTTTTT
CASSLKPRTGNAGELFF
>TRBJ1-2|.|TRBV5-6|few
TGTGCCAGCAGCTTGTCGGCAGGAGGAACCTATGGCTACACCTTC
CASSLSAGGTYGYTF
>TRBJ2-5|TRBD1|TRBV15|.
TGTGCCACCAGCAGAGATAGGACAGGGGTTCGTCCGTACTTC
CATSRDRTGVRPYF
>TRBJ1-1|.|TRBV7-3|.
TGTGCCAGCAGCTTAGGAGGGGCCCCGAACACTGAAGCTTTCTTT
CASSLGGAPNTEAFF
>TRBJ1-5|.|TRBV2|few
TGTGCCAGCAGTGGGGGTCGACAGGTGAACAATCAGCCCCAGCATTTT
CASSGGRQVNNQPQHF
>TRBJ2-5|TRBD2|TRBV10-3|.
TGTGCCACGGGTCCGGGACTAGCGGGAGAGACCCAGTACTTC
CATGPGLAGETQYF
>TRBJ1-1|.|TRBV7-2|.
TGTGCCAGCAGCTTAGGGACAAACACTGAGGCTTTCTTT
CASSLGTNTEAFF
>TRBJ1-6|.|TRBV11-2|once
TGTGCCAGCAGCCCGACCCGCCAGGGATGGTCACCCCTCCACTTT
CASSPTRQGWSPLHF
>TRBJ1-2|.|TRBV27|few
TGTGCCAGCAGTGCTGGCTCAGGGAACTATGGCTACACCTTC
CASSAGSGNYGYTF